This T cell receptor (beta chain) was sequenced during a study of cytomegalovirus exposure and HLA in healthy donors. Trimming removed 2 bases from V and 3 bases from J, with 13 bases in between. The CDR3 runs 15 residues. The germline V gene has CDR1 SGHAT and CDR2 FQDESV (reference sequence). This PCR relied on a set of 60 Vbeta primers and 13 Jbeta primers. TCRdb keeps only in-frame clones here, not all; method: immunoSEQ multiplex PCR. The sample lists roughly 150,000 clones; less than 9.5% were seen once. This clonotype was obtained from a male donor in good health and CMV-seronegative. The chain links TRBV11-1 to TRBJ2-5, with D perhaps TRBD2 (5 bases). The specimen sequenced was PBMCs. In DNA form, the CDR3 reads TGTGCCAGCAGCTTACAAGGTTCCGGGGAAGAGACCCAGTACTTC. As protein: CASSLQGSGEETQYF.